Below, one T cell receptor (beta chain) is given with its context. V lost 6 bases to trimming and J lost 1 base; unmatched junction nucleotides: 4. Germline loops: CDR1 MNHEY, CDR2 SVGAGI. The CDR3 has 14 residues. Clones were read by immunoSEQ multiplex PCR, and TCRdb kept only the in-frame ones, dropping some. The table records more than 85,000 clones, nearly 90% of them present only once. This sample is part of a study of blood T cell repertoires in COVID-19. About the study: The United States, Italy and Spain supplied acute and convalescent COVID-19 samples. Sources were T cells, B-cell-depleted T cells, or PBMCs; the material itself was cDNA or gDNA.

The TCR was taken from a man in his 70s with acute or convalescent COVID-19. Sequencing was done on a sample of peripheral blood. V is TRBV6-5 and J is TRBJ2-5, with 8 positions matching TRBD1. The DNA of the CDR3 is TGTGCCAGCAGGGGGGACAGGCCCCAAGAGACCCAGTACTTC. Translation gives CASRGDRPQETQYF.